This record concerns one TCR beta chain sequence. The antigen remains undetermined. The time point: persistent/refractory GD, antithyroid drugs over 5 years with positive TRAb. The TCR library was made from RNA extracted from PBMCs. CDR3 regions were amplified by Arm-PCR using iRepertoire HTBI primers to build TCR beta libraries. In TCRdb, the multiplex PCR reads were re-called with MiXCR into one record per CDR3 protein. Altogether over 350,000 distinct CDR3 sequences are present, less than 25% being singletons, with the ten largest covering about a fifth. The data stem from a study of regulatory T cells in long-lasting Graves disease. Whole-study context: Over 5 years of antithyroid drugs with positive TSH receptor antibodies was taken to mean persistent Graves' disease. Whole-study findings and limits: Persistent-disease Graves' patients showed less TCR diversity than new cases. Newly diagnosed disease favored TRBV20-1 and TRBJ2-1 over persistent disease.

The CDR3 contains 15 residues. Trimming shortened V by 5 bases and J by 4 bases, and 15 bases separated the two germline ends. This TCR came from a female donor with Graves disease. Sequencing was performed on peripheral blood mononuclear cells (PBMCs), taken when the disease was refractory, from a patient treated with antithyroid drugs. The V call is TRBV12-3 or TRBV12-4, the J call TRBJ2-1; perhaps TRBD1 as D (6 bases). CDR3 residues: CASSAGDTKYNEQFF. The CDR3 bases are TGTGCCAGCAGTGCCGGGGACACAAAATACAATGAGCAGTTCTTC.